Shown below are 29 T cell receptor beta chains from a single sample sequenced in a study of T cell repertoires in cytomegalovirus infection. Their target antigens are unknown. TCRdb re-called the reads through MiXCR, storing one row per CDR3 protein. The table includes 640,000 or so distinct CDR3 sequences, around 32% detected once. The specimen comprised cultured PBMCs, sampled from culture after CMV antigen stimulation. These receptors were taken from a human donor in good health (CMV status not recorded). Some clones in this sample may be carry-over from other donors' samples.

The chain couples TRBV20-1 to TRBJ1-4; D not certain. CDR3 size: 13 residues. V was pared by 3 bases and J by 2 bases, with 7 bases between. Per germline, CDR1 DFQATT and CDR2 SNEGSKA (reference sequence). In DNA form, the CDR3 reads TGCAGTGCTAGGGATCTCACTAATGAAAAACTGTTTTTT. It is translated as CSARDLTNEKLFF.

There are many counts of this clonotype. The chain combines TRBV7-6 with TRBJ2-7, with D maybe TRBD2 (6 bases). V lost 8 bases and J 3 bases, leaving 11 bases between the germline ends. The germline V gene has CDR1 SGHVS and CDR2 FNYEAQ. There are 12 residues in the CDR3. CDR3 nucleotide sequence: TGTGCCAGCGGGGACTCGGACTACGAGCAGTACTTC. Amino acids: CASGDSDYEQYF. The whole variable domain, remainder taken from reference TRBV7-6 and TRBJ2-7, is GAGVSQSPRYKVTKRGQDVALRCDPISGHVSLYWYRQALGQGPEFLTYFNYEAQQDKSGLPNDRFSAERPEGSISTLTIQRTEQRDSAMYRCASGDSDYEQYFGPGTRLTVT.

The chain employs TRBV20-1 and TRBJ1-1; the D is unclear. Trimming took off 7 bases at V and 5 bases at J, with 17 bases between the two ends. This CDR3 has 13 amino acids. Germline CDR1 and CDR2: DFQATT and SNEGSKA (reference sequence). CDR3 nucleotide sequence: TGCAGTGTCGAAGCAAGGGTGCGTACTGAAGCTTTCTTT. Amino acid sequence: CSVEARVRTEAFF.

This clonotype was observed a single time. This rearrangement joins TRBV6-5 to TRBJ2-2; D is unclear. V was cut by 1 base and J by 5 bases, with 8 bases left in between. Germline V lookup: CDR1 MNHEY, CDR2 SVGAGI. The CDR3 contains 14 residues. The CDR3 region is CASSYFSGTGELFF. The CDR3 coding sequence is TGTGCCAGCAGTTACTTTAGTGGTACCGGGGAGCTGTTTTTT.

The rearrangement uses TRBV5-1 and TRBJ1-1; TRBD1 matches 7 bases. Looked up from germline, CDR1 is SGHRS and CDR2 is YFSETQ. The length of the CDR3 is 15 residues. J lost 0 bases, V lost 6 bases, and 8 bases had no gene match. Here the CDR3 reads CASTLGTVMNTEAFF. Written as DNA, the CDR3 is TGCGCCAGCACCCTGGGGACAGTTATGAACACTGAAGCTTTCTTT.

This clonotype appeared a few times. The genes are TRBV4-1 and TRBJ2-7, with 8 bases lining up with TRBD1. Per germline, CDR1 MGHRA and CDR2 YSYEKL. The CDR3 runs to 18 residues. J lost 2 bases, V lost 2 bases, and 14 bases had no gene match. The CDR3 loop reads CASSQILRGRIPTYEQYF. The CDR3 DNA is TGCGCCAGCAGCCAAATTCTCAGGGGGCGCATCCCCACCTACGAGCAGTACTTC.

The chain combines TRBV7-7 with TRBJ2-3; TRBD1 matches at 8 bases. Germline CDR1 reads SSHAT; CDR2 reads FNYEAQ (reference sequence). With V trimmed by 5 bases and J by 12 bases, 7 bases remained unmatched. The CDR3 totals 12 residues. Written as DNA, the CDR3 is TGTGCCAGCAGCCTCAGGACAGGGCACCAGTATTTT. It is translated as CASSLRTGHQYF.

This clonotype has only a few counts. The chain has TRBV7-6 and TRBJ2-1; D may be TRBD2 (7 bases). Germline CDR1 SGHVS, CDR2 FNYEAQ. V lost 7 bases and J lost 8, with 21 bases in between. CDR3 length: 15 residues. The chain's CDR3 is CASTQGGASLYEQFF. Here the CDR3 DNA reads TGTGCCAGCACCCAAGGGGGGGCCTCCCTATATGAGCAGTTCTTC. The complete variable domain, with remaining parts taken from reference TRBV7-6 and TRBJ2-1, reads GAGVSQSPRYKVTKRGQDVALRCDPISGHVSLYWYRQALGQGPEFLTYFNYEAQQDKSGLPNDRFSAERPEGSISTLTIQRTEQRDSAMYRCASTQGGASLYEQFFGPGTRLTVL.

On this clonotype itself: A much larger clone differs from this one at a single base, so this may be a read error. V usage is TRBV7-9 and J usage is TRBJ1-6; D not resolved. This CDR3 is built from 13 residues. V shed 2 bases and J shed 5 bases, with 4 bases lying between them. In germline, CDR1 is SEHNR, CDR2 FQNEAQ (reference sequence). CDR3 region: CASSLYDNSPLHF. The CDR3 region has the DNA TGTGCCAGCAGCTTATATGATAATTCACCCCTCCACTTT.

Concerning this clonotype itself: The junction does not match germline at one end; this may be a read error. The chain couples TRBV2 to TRBJ2-7; tentative D call: TRBD2 (5 bases). The CDR3 loop spans 13 amino acids. Germline V gene data show CDR1 as SNHLY and CDR2 as FYNNEI. The CDR3 spells CASSEALRGRLPF. The CDR3 region has the DNA TGTGCCAGCAGTGAAGCGCTTCGAGGGCGCCTCCCCTTC.

The V and J genes are TRBV6-5 and TRBJ2-2, with D hard to call. This CDR3 comprises 12 residues. Between the trimmed V and J ends, which lost 8 bases and 4 bases, there was a span of 8 bases. Germline CDR1 reads MNHEY; CDR2 reads SVGAGI. The chain's CDR3 is CASGPTTGELFF. CDR3 nucleotides: TGTGCCAGCGGGCCCACCACCGGGGAGCTGTTTTTT.

The table lists this clonotype with many counts. Here the CDR3 DNA reads TGTGCCAGCAGCTCCCGCGGGGGATATGAAGCTTTCTTT. Amino acids: CASSSRGGYEAFF. The rearrangement links TRBV7-2 to TRBJ1-1; D might be TRBD1 (5 bases). Germline V gene lookup returns CDR1 SGHTA and CDR2 FQGNSA. The CDR3 has 13 amino acids. V lost 4 bases to trimming and J lost 7 bases, with 13 bases between them.

Only a few counts were recorded for this clonotype. The CDR3 nucleotides are TGTGCCATCAGCGAACTAGCGGGGGGGCCCAACACCGGGGAGCTGTTTTTT. This sequence encodes CAISELAGGPNTGELFF. This rearrangement joins TRBV10-3 to TRBJ2-2, with 13 bases lining up with TRBD2. Germline CDR1 ENHRY, CDR2 SYGVKD. The J segment lost 2 bases and the V segment lost 6 bases, leaving 6 bases of the junction unmatched. The CDR3 is 17 amino acids.

About this clonotype: This could be a read error, since a much larger clone is one nucleotide away. Here the CDR3 omits its conserved ending phenylalanine or tryptophan, so a read error is the likely source. This chain uses TRBV7-2 with TRBJ2-7; TRBD2 matches 10 bases. V gave up 5 bases and J gave up 3 bases; unmatched junction bases: 10. Germline V gene data show CDR1 as SGHTA and CDR2 as FQGNSA. The CDR3 totals 16 residues. DNA for the CDR3: TGTGCCAGCAGCCCCACCCGGGCTAGCGGGAGCTACGAGCAGTACTTA. Protein: CASSPTRASGSYEQYL.

This clonotype was seen a few times. V usage is TRBV27 and J usage is TRBJ1-5, with D possibly TRBD1 on 5 matching bases. The germline gives CDR1 MNHEY, CDR2 SMNVEV (reference sequence). The V gene lost 6 bases and the J gene lost 1 base, with 13 bases spanning the gap. The CDR3 totals 15 residues. The CDR3 sequence: CASSQNGASNQPQHF. The DNA for the CDR3 is TGTGCCAGCAGCCAGAACGGGGCCAGCAATCAGCCCCAGCATTTT.

This clonotype was seen a few times. This chain uses TRBV4-1 with TRBJ1-5; 9 nucleotides agree with TRBD1. V shed 4 bases, J shed 6 bases, and the junction held 7 bases outside the gene matches. The CDR3 extends over 15 amino acids. Germline lookup yields CDR1 MGHRA and CDR2 YSYEKL. The CDR3 here is CASSLGTGNGQPQHF. CDR3 nucleotides: TGCGCCAGCAGCCTCGGGACAGGGAATGGTCAGCCCCAGCATTTT.

This clonotype was counted between two and nine times. This chain links TRBV4-1 with TRBJ1-4; D unresolved. The CDR3 length is 15 residues. Between the trimmed V and J ends, which lost 4 bases and 5 bases, there was a span of 14 bases. The germline CDR1 and CDR2 sequences are MGHRA and YSYEKL. CDR3 bases: TGCGCCAGCAGCCTCCTTGGGTTCGGAAATGAAAAACTGTTTTTT. The encoded protein is CASSLLGFGNEKLFF.

This clonotype has ten or more counts. The V gene is TRBV20-1, the J gene TRBJ2-7; perhaps TRBD2 as D (6 bases). Germline CDR1 is DFQATT and CDR2 is SNEGSKA (reference sequence). V lost 3 bases to trimming and J lost 1 base, with 7 bases between them. The CDR3 covers 12 residues. CDR3 sequence reads: CSASGSSYEQYF. CDR3 DNA sequence: TGCAGTGCTAGCGGGAGTTCCTACGAGCAGTACTTC.

This clonotype has a handful of counts. The germline gene is not matched at one end of the junction; a read error may be the cause. The chain has TRBV7-2 and TRBJ1-2; 8 bases match TRBD1. This CDR3 contains 12 residues. Germline CDR1 SGHTA, CDR2 FQGNSA. The DNA of the CDR3 is TGTGCCAGCAGCTTAGACAGGGGGGGCTTGTTCTTC. It translates to CASSLDRGGLFF.

As regards this clonotype: An end of the junction does not agree with germline; a read error may underlie this. CDR3 nucleotide sequence: TGTGCCAGCAGAGACAGACAAGAGGCCCAGTACTTC. Encoded protein: CASRDRQEAQYF. The chain combines TRBV2 with TRBJ2-5; maybe TRBD1 (5 bases). The CDR3 spans 12 residues. Germline V lookup: CDR1 SNHLY, CDR2 FYNNEI.

This clonotype was detected ten times or more. This CDR3 is CASSAGQLQETQYF. The CDR3 nucleotides are TGTGCCAGCAGCGCCGGACAGCTCCAAGAGACCCAGTACTTC. This chain links TRBV5-6 with TRBJ2-5, with D perhaps TRBD1 (6 bases). Looked up from germline, CDR1 is SGHDT and CDR2 is YYEEEE. CDR3 length equals 14 residues. V was trimmed by 4 bases and J by 1 base, leaving 11 bases between them.

The table lists this clonotype with many counts. The chain recombines TRBV7-2 with TRBJ1-6; 7 nucleotides agree with TRBD1. Germline loops: CDR1 SGHTA, CDR2 FQGNSA. This CDR3 region has 17 residues. The V and J ends lost 0 bases and 0 bases, in that order; junction bases with no gene match: 2. CDR3: CASSLAGQSSYNSPLHF. The CDR3 nucleotides are TGTGCCAGCAGCTTAGCGGGACAGAGCTCCTATAATTCACCCCTCCACTTT.

CDR3 DNA: TGTGCCAGCAGCCCTTGGCACAGTAGCACAGATACGCAGTATTTT. Translated: CASSPWHSSTDTQYF. The chain uses TRBV7-2 and TRBJ2-3; D is unresolved. V shed 5 bases and J shed 0 bases, with 12 bases lying between them. CDR3 size: 15 residues. CDR1 is SGHTA, CDR2 FQGNSA, per germline.

This clonotype occurred many times. The chain links TRBV7-2 to TRBJ1-5; D may be TRBD1 (5 bases). Trimming took off 5 bases at V and 0 bases at J, with 14 bases between the two ends. The CDR3 extends over 16 amino acids. Germline values: CDR1 SGHTA, CDR2 FQGNSA. The CDR3 loop is CASSQVTDYSNQPQHF. The CDR3 DNA reads as TGTGCCAGCAGCCAGGTGACAGACTATAGCAATCAGCCCCAGCATTTT.

This sequence joins TRBV6-5 and TRBJ1-1, with 8 nucleotides matching TRBD1. The V gene's germline CDR1 is MNHEY and CDR2 SVGAGI. V lost 5 bases and J lost 3; bases outside the gene matches: 5. The CDR3 length is 14 residues. CDR3 sequence: CASSQTGVDTEAFF. DNA of the CDR3: TGTGCCAGCAGTCAGACAGGGGTGGACACTGAAGCTTTCTTT.

The chain combines TRBV6-2 or TRBV6-3 with TRBJ1-1; tentative D call: TRBD1 (5 bases). Trimming removed 0 bases from V and 5 bases from J, with 10 bases in between. The CDR3 has 14 amino acids. CDR1 and CDR2 (germline): MNHEY, SVGEGT. DNA of the CDR3: TGTGCCAGCAGTTACTCCGGGACGGGGACTGAAGCTTTCTTT. Its protein is CASSYSGTGTEAFF.

The CDR3, as DNA: TGTGCCAGCAGCTCCGACCCGTCTAGCACAGATACGCAGTATTTT. It translates to CASSSDPSSTDTQYF. The chain uses TRBV5-6 and TRBJ2-3; D is unclear. The germline CDR1 and CDR2 sequences are SGHDT and YYEEEE. The CDR3 loop spans 15 amino acids. Between the trimmed V and J ends, which lost 3 bases and 0 bases, there was a span of 11 bases.

The V call is TRBV12-3 or TRBV12-4, the J call TRBJ2-3; TRBD2 aligns across 12 bases. The CDR3 has 16 amino acids. The V gene end was trimmed by 5 bases and the J gene end by 2 bases; junction bases not matched to a gene: 5. This CDR3 reads CASSLRTSGTTDTQYF. CDR3 sequence (DNA): TGTGCCAGCAGTCTGAGGACTAGCGGGACCACAGATACGCAGTATTTT.

The CDR3 here is CASSQDRVPGEQFF. In nucleotides, the CDR3 is TGTGCCAGCAGCCAAGATCGCGTCCCCGGTGAGCAGTTCTTC. The gene calls are TRBV4-2 and TRBJ2-1; D remains ambiguous. The V and J ends lost 0 bases and 9 bases respectively, with 12 bases between them. CDR3 size: 14 residues. Per the germline V gene, CDR1 is LGHNA and CDR2 is YNFKEQ.